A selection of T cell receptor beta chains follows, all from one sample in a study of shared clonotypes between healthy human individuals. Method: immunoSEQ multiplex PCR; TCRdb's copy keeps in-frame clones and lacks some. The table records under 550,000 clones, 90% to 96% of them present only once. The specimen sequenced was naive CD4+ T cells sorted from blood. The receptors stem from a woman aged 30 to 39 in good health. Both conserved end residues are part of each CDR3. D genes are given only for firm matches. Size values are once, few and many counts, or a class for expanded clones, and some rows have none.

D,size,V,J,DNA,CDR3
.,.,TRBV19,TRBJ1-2,TGTGCCAGTAGCCACGAGGGGTATGGCTACACCTTC,CASSHEGYGYTF
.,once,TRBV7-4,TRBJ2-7,TGTGCCAGCAGCCAAACAAACAGGTCCTCATCGCTCTACGAGCAGTACTTC,CASSQTNRSSSLYEQYF
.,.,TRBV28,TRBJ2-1,TGTGCCAGCAGCCCTAAGTCCCGGACTCCTTACAATGAGCAGTTCTTC,CASSPKSRTPYNEQFF
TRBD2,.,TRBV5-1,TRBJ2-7,TGCGCCAGCAGCCCGGGACTAGATTACGAGCAGTACTTC,CASSPGLDYEQYF
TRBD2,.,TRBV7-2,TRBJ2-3,TGTGCCAGCAGCTTGAGTCTAGCGGGTACCACAGATACGCAGTATTTT,CASSLSLAGTTDTQYF
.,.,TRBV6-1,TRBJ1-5,TGTGCCAGCAGTGAAATCGGCCGCACTAATCAGCCCCAGCATTTT,CASSEIGRTNQPQHF
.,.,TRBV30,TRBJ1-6,TGTGCCTGGCGGGGCAGGGGAGATTCACCCCTCCACTTT,CAWRGRGDSPLHF
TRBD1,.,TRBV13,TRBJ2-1,TGTGCCAGCAGCTTTACAGGGGAATCCTACAATGAGCAGTTCTTC,CASSFTGESYNEQFF
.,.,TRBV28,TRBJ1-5,TGTGCCAGCATTAAAATTGGGCAGGGGCCCATCGACCCCCAGCATTTT,CASIKIGQGPIDPQHF
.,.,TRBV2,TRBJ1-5,TGTGCCAGCAGTGCGGATCAGCCCCAGCATTTT,CASSADQPQHF
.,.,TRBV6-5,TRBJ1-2,TGTGCCAGCAGTTATACCGGGAACTATGGCTACACCTTC,CASSYTGNYGYTF
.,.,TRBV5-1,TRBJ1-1,TGCGCCAGCAGCCTCACTGGGGGCAGAGACACTGAAGCTTTCTTT,CASSLTGGRDTEAFF
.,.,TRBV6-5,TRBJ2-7,TGTGCCAGCAGTTACGGGGGGAGTGGGGCGTACGAGCAGTACTTC,CASSYGGSGAYEQYF
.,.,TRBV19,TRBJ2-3,TGTGCCAGTAGTATGTCGGGTGGAGATACGCAGTATTTT,CASSMSGGDTQYF
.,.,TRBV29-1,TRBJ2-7,TGCAGCGTTGGGGCAGTCTCCTACGAGCAGTACTTC,CSVGAVSYEQYF
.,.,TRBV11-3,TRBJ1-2,TGTGCCAGCAGCTTTCTAAGGGATAACTATGGCTACACCTTC,CASSFLRDNYGYTF
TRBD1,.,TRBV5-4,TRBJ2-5,TGTGCCAGCAGCTTGGGGGCCCAGGGGGCCGGGCGGGAGACCCAGTACTTC,CASSLGAQGAGRETQYF
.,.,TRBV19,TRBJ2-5,TGTGCCAGTTCCCCCGCCGGAATACAAGAGACCCAGTACTTC,CASSPAGIQETQYF
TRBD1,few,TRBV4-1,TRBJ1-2,TGCGCCAGCAGCACCCAATTGGGACAGGGCGGGTATGGCTACACCTTC,CASSTQLGQGGYGYTF
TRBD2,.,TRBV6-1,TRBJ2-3,TGTGCCAGCAGCGGGACTAGCGGCACAGATACGCAGTATTTT,CASSGTSGTDTQYF
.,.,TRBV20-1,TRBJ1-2,TGCAGTGCGTTAGTTGGTTTGGTTGGAACCTTC,CSALVGLVGTF
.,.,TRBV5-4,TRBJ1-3,TGTGCCAGCAGCTTGGGTGCAGGCTCTGGAAACACCATATATTTT,CASSLGAGSGNTIYF
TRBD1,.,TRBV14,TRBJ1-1,TGTGCCAGCAGGCCGACAGGGGGCGCGTATAGCACTGAAGCTTTCTTT,CASRPTGGAYSTEAFF
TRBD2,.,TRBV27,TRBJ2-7,TGTGCCAGCAGTCGGGGGGAGGCTAGCGGGAGTTTCGTCTACGAGCAGTACTTC,CASSRGEASGSFVYEQYF
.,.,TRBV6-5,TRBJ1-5,TGTGCCAGCAGTTCATCAGTGTTCAATCAGCCCCAGCATTTT,CASSSSVFNQPQHF
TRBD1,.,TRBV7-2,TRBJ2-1,TGTGCCAGCAGCACATCCGGGACAGGGGGCACTGAGCAGTTCTTC,CASSTSGTGGTEQFF
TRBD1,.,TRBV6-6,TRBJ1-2,TGTGCCAGCAGCCCGGGACAGGGCAAAAAAGAATATGGCTACACCTTC,CASSPGQGKKEYGYTF
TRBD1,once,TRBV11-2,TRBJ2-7,TGTGCCAGCAGCTCCAGACAGGGGCCCTACGAGCAGTACTTC,CASSSRQGPYEQYF
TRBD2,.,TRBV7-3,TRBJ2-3,TGTGCCAGCAGCTGGGCGGGAGGGATTGATACGCAGTATTTT,CASSWAGGIDTQYF
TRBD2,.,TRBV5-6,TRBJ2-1,TGTGCCAGCAGCTCCCCGCCGGGACTAGCGAGCAATGAGCAGTTCTTC,CASSSPPGLASNEQFF
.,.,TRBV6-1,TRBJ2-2,TGTGCCAGCAGTGAAGCGCCAGGGTACACCGGGGAGCTGTTTTTT,CASSEAPGYTGELFF